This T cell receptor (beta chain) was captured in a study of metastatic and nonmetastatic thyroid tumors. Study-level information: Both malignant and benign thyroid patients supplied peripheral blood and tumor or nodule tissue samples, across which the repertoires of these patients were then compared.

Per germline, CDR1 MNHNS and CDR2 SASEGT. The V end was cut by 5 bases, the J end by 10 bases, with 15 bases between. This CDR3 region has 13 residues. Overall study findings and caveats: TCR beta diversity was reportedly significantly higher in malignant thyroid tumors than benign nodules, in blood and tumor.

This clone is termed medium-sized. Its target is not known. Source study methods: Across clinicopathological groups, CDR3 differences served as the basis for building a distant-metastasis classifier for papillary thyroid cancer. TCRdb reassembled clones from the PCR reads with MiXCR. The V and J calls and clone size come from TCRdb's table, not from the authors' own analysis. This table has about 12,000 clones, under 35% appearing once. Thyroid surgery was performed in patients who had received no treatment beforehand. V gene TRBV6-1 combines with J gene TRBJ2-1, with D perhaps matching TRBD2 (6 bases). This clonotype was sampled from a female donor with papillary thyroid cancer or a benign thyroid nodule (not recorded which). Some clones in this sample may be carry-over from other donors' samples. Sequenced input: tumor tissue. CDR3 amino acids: CASSPRESGEQFF. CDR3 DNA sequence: TGTGCCAGCAGTCCCCGGGAGTCAGGAGAGCAGTTCTTC.